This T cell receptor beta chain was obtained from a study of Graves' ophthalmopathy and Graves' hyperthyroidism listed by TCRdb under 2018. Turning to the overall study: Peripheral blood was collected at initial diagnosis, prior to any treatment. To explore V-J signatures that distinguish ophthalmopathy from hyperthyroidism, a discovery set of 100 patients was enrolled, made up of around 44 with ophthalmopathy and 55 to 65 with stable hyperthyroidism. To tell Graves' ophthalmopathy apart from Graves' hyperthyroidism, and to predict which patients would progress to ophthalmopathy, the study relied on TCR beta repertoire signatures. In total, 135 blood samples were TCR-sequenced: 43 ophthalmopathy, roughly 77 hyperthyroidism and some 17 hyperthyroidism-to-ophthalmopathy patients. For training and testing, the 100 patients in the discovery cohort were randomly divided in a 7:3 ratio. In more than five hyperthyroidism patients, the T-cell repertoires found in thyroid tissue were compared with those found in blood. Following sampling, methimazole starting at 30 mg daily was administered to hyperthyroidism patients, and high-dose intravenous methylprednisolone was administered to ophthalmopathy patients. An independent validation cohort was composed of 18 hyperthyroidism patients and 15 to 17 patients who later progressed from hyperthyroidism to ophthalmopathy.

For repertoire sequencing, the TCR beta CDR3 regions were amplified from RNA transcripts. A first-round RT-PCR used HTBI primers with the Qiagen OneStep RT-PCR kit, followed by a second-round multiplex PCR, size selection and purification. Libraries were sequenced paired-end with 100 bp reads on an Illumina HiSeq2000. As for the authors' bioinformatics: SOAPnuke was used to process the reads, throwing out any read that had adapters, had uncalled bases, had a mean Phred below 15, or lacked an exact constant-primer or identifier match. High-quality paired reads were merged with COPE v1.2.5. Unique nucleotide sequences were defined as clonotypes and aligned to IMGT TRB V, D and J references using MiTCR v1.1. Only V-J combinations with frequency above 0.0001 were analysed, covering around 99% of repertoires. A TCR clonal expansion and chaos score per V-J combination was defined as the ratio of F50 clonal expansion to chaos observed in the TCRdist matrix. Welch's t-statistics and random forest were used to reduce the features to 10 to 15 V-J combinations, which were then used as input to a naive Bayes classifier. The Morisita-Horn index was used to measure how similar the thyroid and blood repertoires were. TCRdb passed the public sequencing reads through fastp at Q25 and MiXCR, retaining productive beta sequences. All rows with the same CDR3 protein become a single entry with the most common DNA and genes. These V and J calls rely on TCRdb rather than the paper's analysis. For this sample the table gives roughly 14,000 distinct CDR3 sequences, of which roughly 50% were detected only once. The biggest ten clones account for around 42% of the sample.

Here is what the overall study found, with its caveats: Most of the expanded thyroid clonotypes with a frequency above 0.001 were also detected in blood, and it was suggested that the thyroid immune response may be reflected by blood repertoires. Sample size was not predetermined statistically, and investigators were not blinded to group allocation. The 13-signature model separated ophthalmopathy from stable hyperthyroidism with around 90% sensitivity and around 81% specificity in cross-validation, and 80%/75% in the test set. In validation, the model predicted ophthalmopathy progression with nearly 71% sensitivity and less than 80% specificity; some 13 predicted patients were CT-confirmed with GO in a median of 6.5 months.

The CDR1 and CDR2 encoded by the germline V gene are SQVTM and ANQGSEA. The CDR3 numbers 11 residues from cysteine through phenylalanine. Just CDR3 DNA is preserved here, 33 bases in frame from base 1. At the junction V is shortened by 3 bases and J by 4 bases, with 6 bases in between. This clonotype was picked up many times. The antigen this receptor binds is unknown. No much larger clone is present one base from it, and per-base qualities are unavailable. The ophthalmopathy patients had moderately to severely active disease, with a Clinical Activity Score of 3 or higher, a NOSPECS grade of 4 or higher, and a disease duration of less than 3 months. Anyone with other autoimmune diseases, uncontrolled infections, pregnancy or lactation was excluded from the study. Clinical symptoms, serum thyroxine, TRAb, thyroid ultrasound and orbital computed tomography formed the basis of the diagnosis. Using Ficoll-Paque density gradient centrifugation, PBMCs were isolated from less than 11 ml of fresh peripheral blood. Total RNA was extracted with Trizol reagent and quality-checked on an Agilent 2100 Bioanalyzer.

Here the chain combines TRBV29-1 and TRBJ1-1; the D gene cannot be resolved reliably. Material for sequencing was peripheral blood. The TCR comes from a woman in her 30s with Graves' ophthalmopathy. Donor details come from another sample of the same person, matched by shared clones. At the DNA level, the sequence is TGCAGCGTTGATCGTGGCACTGAAGCTTTCTTT. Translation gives CSVDRGTEAFF.